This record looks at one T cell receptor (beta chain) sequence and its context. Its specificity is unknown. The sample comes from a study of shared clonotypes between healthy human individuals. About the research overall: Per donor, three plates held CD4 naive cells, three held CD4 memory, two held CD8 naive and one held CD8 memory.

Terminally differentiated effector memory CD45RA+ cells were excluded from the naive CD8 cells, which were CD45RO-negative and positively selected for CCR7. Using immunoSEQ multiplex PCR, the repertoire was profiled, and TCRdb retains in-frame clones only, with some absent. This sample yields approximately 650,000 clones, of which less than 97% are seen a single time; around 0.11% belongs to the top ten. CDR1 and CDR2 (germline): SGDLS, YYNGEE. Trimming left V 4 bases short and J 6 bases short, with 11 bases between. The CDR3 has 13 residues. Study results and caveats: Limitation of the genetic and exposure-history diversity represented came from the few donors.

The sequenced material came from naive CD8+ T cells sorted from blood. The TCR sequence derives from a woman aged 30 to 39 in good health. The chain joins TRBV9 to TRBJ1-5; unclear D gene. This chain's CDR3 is CASSSQFGQPQHF. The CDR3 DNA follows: TGTGCCAGCAGCTCCCAATTCGGTCAGCCCCAGCATTTT.